Below are 20 T cell receptor beta chains sequenced from a single sample in a study of T cell responses to AZD1222 COVID-19 vaccine. Clones were read by immunoSEQ multiplex PCR, and TCRdb kept only the in-frame ones, dropping some. This table has fewer than 150,000 clones, approximately 90% appearing once. The sample was peripheral blood, taken 28 days after the second AZD1222 dose. The receptor set was obtained from an adult who received the AZD1222 COVID-19 vaccine.

V gene TRBV9 combines with J gene TRBJ2-3; D is undetermined. Looked up from germline, CDR1 is SGDLS and CDR2 is YYNGEE. CDR3 length equals 13 residues. V was pared by 0 bases and J by 3 bases, with 5 bases between. The CDR3 loop reads CASSVGSTDTQYF. Here the CDR3 DNA reads TGTGCCAGCAGCGTAGGGTCGACAGATACGCAGTATTTT.

The table lists this clone with a count of one. The CDR3 region is CASTPDSPGGYTF. For the CDR3, the DNA is TGTGCCAGCACCCCGGACTCCCCTGGTGGCTACACCTTC. This chain connects TRBV7-9 to TRBJ1-2, with D uncertain. V lost 7 bases to trimming and J lost 7 bases, with 16 bases between them. The V gene's germline CDR1 is SEHNR and CDR2 FQNEAQ (reference sequence). This CDR3 is 13 amino acids long. The full variable domain, its missing parts supplied by reference TRBV7-9 and TRBJ1-2, is DTGVSQNPRHKITKRGQNVTFRCDPISEHNRLYWYRQTLGQGPEFLTYFQNEAQLEKSRLLSDRFSAERPKGSFSTLEIQRTEQGDSAMYLCASTPDSPGGYTFGSGTRLTVV.

This chain links TRBV19 with TRBJ2-1; D unresolved. Trimming removed 3 bases at V and 8 bases at J, with 11 bases between. Germline V gene sequence: CDR1 LNHDA, CDR2 SQIVND (reference sequence). This CDR3 is built from 13 residues. The CDR3 DNA reads TGTGCCAGTAGTATTAATCTTTGGGATGAGCAGTTCTTC. It yields the protein CASSINLWDEQFF.

This chain links TRBV5-1 with TRBJ2-1; D is unclear. V lost 3 bases and J 6 bases, leaving 10 bases between the germline ends. This CDR3 has 13 residues. The germline gives CDR1 SGHRS, CDR2 YFSETQ. The CDR3 here is CASSWAQTNEQFF. Written as DNA, the CDR3 is TGCGCCAGCAGCTGGGCCCAAACCAATGAGCAGTTCTTC.

V is TRBV6-5 and J is TRBJ2-7; D might be TRBD2 (7 bases). Trimming left V 4 bases short and J 2 bases short, with 18 bases between. The CDR3 is 16 amino acids. CDR1 MNHEY and CDR2 SVGAGI come from the germline V gene. This CDR3 is CASSLTRGAFPYEQYF. DNA of the CDR3: TGTGCCAGCAGTTTAACCCGGGGGGCCTTCCCCTACGAGCAGTACTTC.

The chain joins TRBV18 to TRBJ1-6, with 9 bases aligning to TRBD1. Germline values: CDR1 KGHSH, CDR2 LQKENI. There are 15 residues in the CDR3. V trimming: 3 bases; J trimming: 6 bases; junction bases outside the gene matches: 3. The CDR3 protein is CASSPDRGLNSPLHF. The DNA of the CDR3 is TGTGCCAGCTCACCGGACAGGGGCCTTAATTCACCCCTCCACTTT. Variable domain in full (rest from reference TRBV18 and TRBJ1-6): NAGVMQNPRHLVRRRGQEARLRCSPMKGHSHVYWYRQLPEEGLKFMVYLQKENIIDESGMPKERFSAEFPKEGPSILRIQQVVRGDSAAYFCASSPDRGLNSPLHFGNGTRLTVT.

The chain uses TRBV6-6 and TRBJ1-2; 7 nucleotides line up with TRBD1. Germline CDR1 is MNHNY and CDR2 is SVGAGI (reference sequence). Trimming took 6 bases from V and 7 from J; bases not matched to a gene: 8. This CDR3 has 13 residues. For the CDR3, the DNA is TGTGCCAGCAGACCAAGGGACAGCGGTGGCTACACCTTC. Its protein is CASRPRDSGGYTF.

This clone was counted once. This chain joins TRBV19 and TRBJ1-4; no clear D. Trimming stripped 2 bases from V and 4 bases from J, with 14 bases between. The germline V gene has CDR1 LNHDA and CDR2 SQIVND (reference sequence). The CDR3 has 16 amino acids. Written as DNA, the CDR3 is TGTGCCAGTAGTATACCCCGATCCGGGGTTAATGAAAAACTGTTTTTT. Amino acids: CASSIPRSGVNEKLFF.

There are many counts of this clone. V is TRBV19 and J is TRBJ2-2; D uncertain. The ends were cut back, 6 bases at V and 0 bases at J, with 14 bases in the middle. This CDR3 is 16 amino acids long. Germline CDR1 and CDR2: LNHDA and SQIVND (reference sequence). CDR3 bases: TGTGCCAGTAGGCCGTCGTGGGTAACGAACACCGGGGAGCTGTTTTTT. It is translated as CASRPSWVTNTGELFF.

This clone has a single count. The chain employs TRBV27 and TRBJ2-7; possible D gene TRBD1, 5 bases. CDR3 size: 15 residues. CDR1 is MNHEY, CDR2 SMNVEV, per germline (reference sequence). V lost 6 bases and J 2 bases, leaving 17 bases between the germline ends. This CDR3 is CASRVGASAAYEQYF. The DNA of the CDR3 is TGTGCCAGCAGGGTTGGGGCTTCGGCGGCCTACGAGCAGTACTTC.

The chain carries TRBV7-2 and TRBJ2-7; 8 bases are a match to TRBD2. The V gene end was trimmed by 5 bases and the J gene end by 0 bases; junction bases not matched to a gene: 6. Looked up from germline, CDR1 is SGHTA and CDR2 is FQGNSA. The CDR3 covers 15 residues. The CDR3 loop is CASSHLAGDSYEQYF. CDR3 in DNA: TGTGCCAGCAGCCATCTAGCGGGTGACTCCTACGAGCAGTACTTC.

The chain couples TRBV27 to TRBJ2-7, with TRBD1 matching over 8 bases. J lost 2 bases, V lost 5 bases, and 5 bases had no gene match. The germline gives CDR1 MNHEY, CDR2 SMNVEV (reference sequence). This CDR3 contains 14 residues. Here the CDR3 DNA reads TGTGCCAGCAGTACAAGGACAGGGCCCTACGAGCAGTACTTC. Amino acid sequence: CASSTRTGPYEQYF.

The chain employs TRBV20-1 and TRBJ2-3; D is unclear. Deletions cut 3 bases from V and 2 bases from J, with 3 bases between. CDR1 is DFQATT and CDR2 is SNEGSKA in the germline V gene (reference sequence). The length of the CDR3 is 11 residues. CDR3 in DNA: TGCAGTGCTAGCGACACAGATACGCAGTATTTT. It translates to CSASDTDTQYF.

Note on this clone: Other DNA sequences in the sample encode the same CDR3. The CDR3 loop is CASSLVGYEQYF. DNA for the CDR3: TGCGCCAGCAGCTTGGTTGGGTATGAGCAGTACTTC. This chain uses TRBV5-1 with TRBJ2-7; no firm D call. The length of the CDR3 is 12 residues. Trimming took 0 bases from V and 7 from J, leaving 8 bases between them. Germline lookup yields CDR1 SGHRS and CDR2 YFSETQ.

This clone was recorded a few times. One end of the junction does not line up with germline, which may come from a read error. The chain carries TRBV7-8 and TRBJ2-5, with D unclear. The CDR3 spans 12 residues. Germline V gene lookup returns CDR1 SGHVS and CDR2 FQNEAQ. CDR3 nucleotides: TGTGCCAGCAGCTTAGTTTCTGAAGGGTTCCACTTC. It encodes CASSLVSEGFHF. The whole variable domain, filled in from reference TRBV7-8 and TRBJ2-5, reads GAGVSQSPRYKVAKRGQDVALRCDPISGHVSLFWYQQALGQGPEFLTYFQNEAQLDKSGLPSDRFFAERPEGSVSTLKIQRTQQEDSAVYLCASSLVSEGFHFGPGTRLLVL.

J is TRBJ1-2 and V is TRBV30, with D perhaps matching TRBD1 (5 bases). This CDR3 is 17 amino acids long. V was shortened by 0 bases and J by 8 bases, with 25 bases between the two germline ends. Germline V lookup: CDR1 GTSNPN, CDR2 SVGIG (reference sequence). DNA for the CDR3: TGTGCCTGGAGTGTACCCCCTCCGGGACTCGGGACGGAAGGCTACACCTTC. Protein sequence: CAWSVPPPGLGTEGYTF.

The rearrangement links TRBV30 to TRBJ2-3, with TRBD2 matching over 9 bases. This CDR3 contains 14 residues. Germline assignment: CDR1 GTSNPN and CDR2 SVGIG (reference sequence). The trim removed 5 bases at V and 5 bases at J, leaving 8 bases unmatched. CDR3 nucleotides: TGTGCCTGGTCCCTCGGGCGGGAGGGAGATACGCAGTATTTT. Translated, it gives CAWSLGREGDTQYF.

This rearrangement joins TRBV5-6 to TRBJ2-3; D not resolved. Germline loops: CDR1 SGHDT, CDR2 YYEEEE. V was cut by 4 bases and J by 0 bases, with 9 bases left in between. This CDR3 is 14 amino acids long. The chain's CDR3 is CASSPISSTDTQYF. The DNA for the CDR3 is TGTGCCAGCAGCCCTATATCTAGCACAGATACGCAGTATTTT.

The rearrangement joins TRBV20-1 to TRBJ1-1; no clear D. Germline loops: CDR1 DFQATT, CDR2 SNEGSKA (reference sequence). Trimming took 3 bases from V and 1 from J, leaving 12 bases between them. This CDR3 contains 14 residues. Here the CDR3 reads CSASVLAANTEAFF. The CDR3 DNA is TGCAGTGCTAGTGTCCTCGCAGCGAACACTGAAGCTTTCTTT.

The V and J genes are TRBV28 and TRBJ2-7; no firm D call. CDR3 length: 12 residues. Germline V gene lookup returns CDR1 MDHEN and CDR2 SYDVKM. Trimming left V 5 bases short and J 7 bases short, with 12 bases between. The DNA of the CDR3 is TGTGCCAGCAGTGATGGGGTAAGGGAGCAGTACTTC. It specifies CASSDGVREQYF.